This T cell receptor beta chain was captured in a study of T cell clonotyping in hematopoietic cell transplantation. Study as a whole: Recipient samples before transplant were obtained post-cytoreduction.

The table came from immunoSEQ multiplex PCR; TCRdb's copy has only in-frame clones and leaves some out. The sample lists some 45,000 clones; approximately 80% were seen once. Time point in this sample: recipient sample about 28 days before transplant, after cytoreduction. Study conclusions and caveats: CD4 and CD8 repertoire contributions could not be separated without sorting.

Regarding this clone: The target antigen is unknown.

The CDR3 consists of 14 residues. CDR1 is MNHEY and CDR2 is SMNVEV in the germline V gene (reference sequence). Unmatched junction bases numbered 3, after V lost 6 bases and J lost 4 bases. The clonotype originates from a man in his 60s with myelodysplastic syndrome. Some clones in this sample may be carry-over from other donors' samples. The V gene is TRBV27, the J gene TRBJ2-2, with 9 bases aligning to TRBD2. Material: peripheral blood mononuclear cells, obtained before stem cell transplant. The CDR3 DNA is TGTGCCAGCAGCGTACTAGCGGGCACCGGGGAGCTGTTTTTT. This translates into CASSVLAGTGELFF.